The rows below give T cell receptor beta chains drawn from one sample of a study of EBV T-cell therapy then PD-1 blockade in nasopharyngeal carcinoma. For these receptors, no antigen is known. Generated by immunoSEQ multiplex PCR, the TCRdb table keeps only in-frame clones and is missing some. The sample consists of 20,000 or so clones, 75% to 90% of them appearing once. Sample: CD8+ T cells from blood, taken between days 50 and 65 from a patient whose treatment included autologous EBV-specific T cells and nivolumab. The receptors shown here come from a middle-aged man with nasopharyngeal carcinoma. Both conserved end residues are part of each CDR3.

>TRBV19|12
CASSTGREKAFF
>TRBV4-3|17
CASSQEEPLVGADTQYF
>TRBV7-9|18
CASSLGSQGPTNTGELFF
>TRBV9|17
CASSVGTSGGQGETQYF
>TRBV7-2|15
CASSLESGGLSPGYF
>TRBV6-1|15
CASSEALGGANTIYF
>TRBV4-2|11
CASSQGEGYTF
>TRBV6-2/TRBV6-3|14
CASSSDRGDTEAFF
>TRBV7-2|14
CASSPWGGAYEQYF
>TRBV3-1/TRBV3-2|11
CASTLGAEAFF
>TRBV9|12
CASSVDGDGYTF
>TRBV5-6|18
CASSTWGDRNPFTDTQYF
>TRBV6-4|15
CASSLRAGSYNEQFF
>TRBV9|12
CASSVGSEKLFF
>TRBV2|10
CASSEAEQYF
>TRBV27|13
CASSSPGSYGYTF
>TRBV15|16
CATSRDARGGTYEQYF
>TRBV27|15
CASSLGSALGNTIYF
>TRBV15|15
CATSRDSGNTGELFF
>TRBV28|17
CASSAPGESYSGNTIYF
>TRBV12-5|18
CASGFTSGGRNLWNEQFF
>TRBV2|15
CASSEWAESSYEQYF
>TRBV5-8|11
CASSLVGEQFF
>TRBV19|15
CASSIMPGPPYGYTF
>TRBV7-9|15
CASSLGAVIGEKLFF
>TRBV7-8|14
CASSFKGPVTEAFF
>TRBV7-2|14
CASSWTGGTDTQYF
>TRBV19|19
CASRLLRVGGVYSNQPQHF
>TRBV4-2|17
CASSQDYSGGPGYGYTF
>TRBV12-3/TRBV12-4|13
CASSIQGASEQYF
>TRBV7-3|15
CASSLGGTYTDTQYF
>TRBV2|12
CASSQEPYEQYF
>TRBV29-1|15
CSVEDHATANYEQYF
>TRBV6-2/TRBV6-3|14
CASSYLKGDTEAFF
>TRBV29-1|12
CSVEGYKNIQYF
>TRBV27|14
CASSFGGSSYEQYF
>TRBV9|16
CASSGRVTSGSNEQFF
>TRBV7-9|13
CASSSSANYGYTF
>TRBV7-6|17
CASSLGHRPSLYNEQFF
>TRBV7-9|12
CASSSQSQPQHF
>TRBV4-1|14
CASSQGLLNQPQHF
>TRBV4-3|17
CASSLMGQGVEGTEAFF
>TRBV21-1|15
CASSNRRVKRQPQHF
>TRBV2|16
CASSGVFWTGVETQYF
>TRBV5-5|17
CASSATGGLMTNEKLFF